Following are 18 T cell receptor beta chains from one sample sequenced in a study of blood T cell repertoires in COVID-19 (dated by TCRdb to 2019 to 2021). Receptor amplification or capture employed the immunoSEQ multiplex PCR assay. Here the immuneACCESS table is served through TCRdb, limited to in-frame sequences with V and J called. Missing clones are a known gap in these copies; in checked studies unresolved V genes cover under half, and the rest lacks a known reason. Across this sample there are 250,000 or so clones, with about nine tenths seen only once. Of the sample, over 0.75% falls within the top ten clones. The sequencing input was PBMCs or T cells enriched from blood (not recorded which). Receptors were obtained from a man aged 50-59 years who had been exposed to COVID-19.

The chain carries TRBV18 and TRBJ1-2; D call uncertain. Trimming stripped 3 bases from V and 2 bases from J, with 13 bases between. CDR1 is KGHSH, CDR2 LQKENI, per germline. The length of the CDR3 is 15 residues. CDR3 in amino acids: CASSPSRSSNYGYTF. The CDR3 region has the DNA TGTGCCAGCTCACCGAGCCGGTCGAGCAACTATGGCTACACCTTC.

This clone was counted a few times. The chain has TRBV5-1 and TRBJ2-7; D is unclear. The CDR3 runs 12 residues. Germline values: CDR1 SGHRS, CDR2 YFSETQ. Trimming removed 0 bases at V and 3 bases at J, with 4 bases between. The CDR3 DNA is TGCGCCAGCAGCTTGGGCGACTACGAGCAGTACTTC. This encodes CASSLGDYEQYF.

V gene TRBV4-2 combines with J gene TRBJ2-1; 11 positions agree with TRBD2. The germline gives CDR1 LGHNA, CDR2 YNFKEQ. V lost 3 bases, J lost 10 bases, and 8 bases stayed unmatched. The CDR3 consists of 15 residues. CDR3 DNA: TGTGCCAGCAGCCAGCGACTAGCGGGGCTTCGGGAGCAGTTCTTC. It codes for CASSQRLAGLREQFF.

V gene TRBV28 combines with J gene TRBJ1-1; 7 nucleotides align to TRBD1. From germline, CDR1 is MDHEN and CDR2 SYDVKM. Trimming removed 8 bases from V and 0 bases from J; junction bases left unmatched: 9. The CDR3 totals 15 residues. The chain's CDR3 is CASYEVGQVNTEAFF. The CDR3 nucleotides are TGTGCCAGCTATGAGGTCGGACAGGTGAACACTGAAGCTTTCTTT.

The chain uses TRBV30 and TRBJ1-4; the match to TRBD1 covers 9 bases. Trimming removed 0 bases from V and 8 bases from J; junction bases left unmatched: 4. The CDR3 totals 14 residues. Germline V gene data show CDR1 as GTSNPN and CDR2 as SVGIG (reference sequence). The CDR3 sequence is CAWSVTGGEEKLFF. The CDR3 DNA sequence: TGTGCCTGGAGTGTAACAGGGGGCGAGGAAAAACTGTTTTTT.

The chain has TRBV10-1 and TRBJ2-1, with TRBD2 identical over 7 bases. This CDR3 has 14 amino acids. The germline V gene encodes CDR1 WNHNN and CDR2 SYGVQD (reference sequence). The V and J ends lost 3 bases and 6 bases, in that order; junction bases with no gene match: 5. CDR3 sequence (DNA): TGCGCCAGCAGTGACGGCGGGAGTTTCAATGAGCAGTTCTTC. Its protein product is CASSDGGSFNEQFF.

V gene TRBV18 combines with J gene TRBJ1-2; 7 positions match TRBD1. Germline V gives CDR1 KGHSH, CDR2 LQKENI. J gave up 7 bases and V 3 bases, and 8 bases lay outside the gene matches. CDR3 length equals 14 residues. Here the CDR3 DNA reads TGTGCCAGCTCACCCCAGACAGGGAAGTTTGGCTACACCTTC. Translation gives CASSPQTGKFGYTF.

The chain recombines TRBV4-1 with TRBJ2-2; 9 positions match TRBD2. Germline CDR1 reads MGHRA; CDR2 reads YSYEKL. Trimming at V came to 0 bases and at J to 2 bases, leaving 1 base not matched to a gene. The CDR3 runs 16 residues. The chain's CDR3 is CASSQEGLANTGELFF. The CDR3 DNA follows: TGCGCCAGCAGCCAAGAGGGACTAGCCAACACCGGGGAGCTGTTTTTT.

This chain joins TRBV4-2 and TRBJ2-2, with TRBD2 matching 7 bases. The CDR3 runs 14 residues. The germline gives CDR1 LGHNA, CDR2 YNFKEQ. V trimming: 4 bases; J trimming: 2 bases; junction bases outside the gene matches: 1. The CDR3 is CASSLGLNTGELFF. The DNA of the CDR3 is TGTGCCAGCAGCCTGGGACTAAACACCGGGGAGCTGTTTTTT.

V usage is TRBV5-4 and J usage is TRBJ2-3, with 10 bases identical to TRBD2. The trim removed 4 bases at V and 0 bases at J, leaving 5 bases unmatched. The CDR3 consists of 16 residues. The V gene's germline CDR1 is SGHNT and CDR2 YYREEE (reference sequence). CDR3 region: CASSLPTSGSTDTQYF. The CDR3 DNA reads TGTGCCAGCAGCCTACCGACTAGCGGGAGCACAGATACGCAGTATTTT.

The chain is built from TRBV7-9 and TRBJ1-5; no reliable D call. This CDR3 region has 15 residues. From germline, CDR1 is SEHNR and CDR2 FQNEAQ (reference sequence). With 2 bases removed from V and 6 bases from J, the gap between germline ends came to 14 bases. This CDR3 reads CASSLSAGGGQPQHF. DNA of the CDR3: TGTGCCAGCAGCTTATCGGCCGGAGGCGGTCAGCCCCAGCATTTT.

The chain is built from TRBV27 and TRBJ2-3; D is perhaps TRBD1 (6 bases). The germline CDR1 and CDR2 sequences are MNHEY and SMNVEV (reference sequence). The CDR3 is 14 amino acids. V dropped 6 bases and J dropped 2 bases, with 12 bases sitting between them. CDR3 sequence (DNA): TGTGCCAGCAGAACAACAGGGATCACAGATACGCAGTATTTT. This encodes CASRTTGITDTQYF.

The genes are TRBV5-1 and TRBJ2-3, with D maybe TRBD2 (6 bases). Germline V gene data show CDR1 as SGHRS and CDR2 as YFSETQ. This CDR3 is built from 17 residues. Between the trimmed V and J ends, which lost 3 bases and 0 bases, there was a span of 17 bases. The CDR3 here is CASSWGRDSSSTDTQYF. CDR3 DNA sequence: TGCGCCAGCAGCTGGGGCCGGGACTCCTCTAGCACAGATACGCAGTATTTT.

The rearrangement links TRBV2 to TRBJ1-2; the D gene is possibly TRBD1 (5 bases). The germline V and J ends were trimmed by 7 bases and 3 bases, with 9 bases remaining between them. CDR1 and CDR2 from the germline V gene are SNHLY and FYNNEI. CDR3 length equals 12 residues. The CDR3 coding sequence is TGTGCCAGCATGGGGGACTACTATGGCTACACCTTC. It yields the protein CASMGDYYGYTF.

CDR3 bases: TGTGCCACCGCAGACCGGACAGTCCCTAATTACGAGCAGTACTTC. Its translation: CATADRTVPNYEQYF. The rearrangement joins TRBV27 to TRBJ2-7; possible D gene TRBD1, 6 bases. The germline gives CDR1 MNHEY, CDR2 SMNVEV (reference sequence). The CDR3 loop spans 15 amino acids. The V and J ends lost 10 bases and 4 bases respectively, with 23 bases between them.

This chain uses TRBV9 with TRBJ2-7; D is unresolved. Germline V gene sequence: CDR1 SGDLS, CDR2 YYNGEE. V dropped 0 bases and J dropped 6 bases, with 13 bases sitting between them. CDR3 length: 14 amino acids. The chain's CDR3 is CASSVAGPFGEQYF. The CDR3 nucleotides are TGTGCCAGCAGCGTAGCTGGTCCGTTCGGCGAGCAGTACTTC.

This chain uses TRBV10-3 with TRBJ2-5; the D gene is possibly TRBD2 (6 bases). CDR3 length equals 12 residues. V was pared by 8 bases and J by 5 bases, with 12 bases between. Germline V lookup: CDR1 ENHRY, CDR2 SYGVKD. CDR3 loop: CAISAGGETQYF. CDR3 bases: TGTGCCATCTCCGCTGGGGGGGAGACCCAGTACTTC.

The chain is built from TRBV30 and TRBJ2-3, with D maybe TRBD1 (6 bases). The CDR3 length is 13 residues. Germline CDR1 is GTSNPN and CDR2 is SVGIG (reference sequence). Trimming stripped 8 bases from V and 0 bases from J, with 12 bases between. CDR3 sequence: CAGGQISTDTQYF. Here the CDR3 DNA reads TGTGCCGGCGGACAGATTAGCACAGATACGCAGTATTTT.